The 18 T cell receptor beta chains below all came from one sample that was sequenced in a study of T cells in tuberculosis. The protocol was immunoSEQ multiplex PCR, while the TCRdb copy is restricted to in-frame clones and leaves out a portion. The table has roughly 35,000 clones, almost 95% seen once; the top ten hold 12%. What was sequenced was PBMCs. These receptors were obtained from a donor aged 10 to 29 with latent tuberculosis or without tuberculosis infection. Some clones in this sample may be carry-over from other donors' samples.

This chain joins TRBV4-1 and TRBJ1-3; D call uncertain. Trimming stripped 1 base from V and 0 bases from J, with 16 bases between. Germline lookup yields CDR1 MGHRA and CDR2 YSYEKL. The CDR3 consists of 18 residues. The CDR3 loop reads CASSQGYYRSRSGNTIYF. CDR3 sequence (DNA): TGCGCCAGCAGCCAAGGATATTATCGGTCCCGCTCTGGAAACACCATATATTTT.

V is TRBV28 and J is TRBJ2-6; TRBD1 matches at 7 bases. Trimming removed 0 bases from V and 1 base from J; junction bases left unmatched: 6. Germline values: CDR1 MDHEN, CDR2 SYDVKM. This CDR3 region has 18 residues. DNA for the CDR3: TGTGCCAGCAGTTTATGGGCGACAGGGTATTCTGGGGCCAACGTCCTGACTTTC. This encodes CASSLWATGYSGANVLTF.

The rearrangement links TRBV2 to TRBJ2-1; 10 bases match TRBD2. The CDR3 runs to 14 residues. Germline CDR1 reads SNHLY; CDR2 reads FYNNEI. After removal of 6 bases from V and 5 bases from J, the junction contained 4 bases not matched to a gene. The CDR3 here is CASRNSGGNNEQFF. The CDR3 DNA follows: TGTGCCAGCAGGAATAGCGGGGGGAACAATGAGCAGTTCTTC. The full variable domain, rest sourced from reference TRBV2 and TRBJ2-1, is EPEVTQTPSHQVTQMGQEVILRCVPISNHLYFYWYRQILGQKVEFLVSFYNNEISEKSEIFDDQFSVERPDGSNFTLKIRSTKLEDSAMYFCASRNSGGNNEQFFGPGTRLTVL.

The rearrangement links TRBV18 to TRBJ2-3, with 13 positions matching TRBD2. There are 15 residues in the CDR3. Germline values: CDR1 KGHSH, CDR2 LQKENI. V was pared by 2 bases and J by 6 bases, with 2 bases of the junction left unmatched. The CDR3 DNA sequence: TGTGCCAGCTCACCAGGACTAGCGGGGGTCGATACGCAGTATTTT. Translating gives CASSPGLAGVDTQYF.

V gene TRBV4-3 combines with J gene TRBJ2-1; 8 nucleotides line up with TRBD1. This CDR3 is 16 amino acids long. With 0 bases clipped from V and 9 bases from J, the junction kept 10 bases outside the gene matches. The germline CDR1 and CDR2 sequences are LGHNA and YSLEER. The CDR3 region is CASSQETVAGGGEQFF. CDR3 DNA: TGCGCCAGCAGCCAAGAAACTGTGGCAGGGGGCGGTGAGCAGTTCTTC.

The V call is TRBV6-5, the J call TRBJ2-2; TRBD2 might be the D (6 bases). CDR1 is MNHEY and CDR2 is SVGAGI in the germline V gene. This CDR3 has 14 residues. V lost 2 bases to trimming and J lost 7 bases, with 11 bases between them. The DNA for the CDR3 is TGTGCCAGCAGTTACACGGGAGTTCACGGGGAGCTGTTTTTT. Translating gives CASSYTGVHGELFF.

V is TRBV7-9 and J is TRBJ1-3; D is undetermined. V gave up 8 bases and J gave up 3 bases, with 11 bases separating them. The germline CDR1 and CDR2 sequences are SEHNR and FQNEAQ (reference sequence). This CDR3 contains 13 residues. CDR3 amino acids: CASPGLLGNTIYF. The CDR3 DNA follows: TGTGCCAGCCCGGGTTTACTTGGAAACACCATATATTTT.

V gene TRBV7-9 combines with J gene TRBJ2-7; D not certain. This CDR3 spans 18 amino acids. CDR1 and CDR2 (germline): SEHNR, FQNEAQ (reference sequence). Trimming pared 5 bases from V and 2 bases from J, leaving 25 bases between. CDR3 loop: CASSPVEFSPPLTYEQYF. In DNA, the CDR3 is TGTGCCAGCAGCCCAGTAGAGTTTAGCCCGCCTTTAACCTACGAGCAGTACTTC. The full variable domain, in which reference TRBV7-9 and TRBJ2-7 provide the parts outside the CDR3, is DTGVSQNPRHKITKRGQNVTFRCDPISEHNRLYWYRQTLGQGPEFLTYFQNEAQLEKSRLLSDRFSAERPKGSFSTLEIQRTEQGDSAMYLCASSPVEFSPPLTYEQYFGPGTRLTVT.

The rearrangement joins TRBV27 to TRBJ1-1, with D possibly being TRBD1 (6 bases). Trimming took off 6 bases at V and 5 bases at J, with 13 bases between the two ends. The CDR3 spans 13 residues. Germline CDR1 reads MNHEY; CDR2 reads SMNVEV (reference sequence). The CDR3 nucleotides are TGTGCCAGCAGACAGGGTTTGGGGACTGAAGCTTTCTTT. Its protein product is CASRQGLGTEAFF.

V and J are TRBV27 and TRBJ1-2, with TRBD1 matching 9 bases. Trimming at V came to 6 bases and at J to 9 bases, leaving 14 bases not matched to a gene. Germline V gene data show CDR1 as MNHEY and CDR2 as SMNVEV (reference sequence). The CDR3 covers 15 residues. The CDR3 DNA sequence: TGTGCCAGCAGCCTTACCGGGACAGGGTTATTAAGCTACACCTTC. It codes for CASSLTGTGLLSYTF.

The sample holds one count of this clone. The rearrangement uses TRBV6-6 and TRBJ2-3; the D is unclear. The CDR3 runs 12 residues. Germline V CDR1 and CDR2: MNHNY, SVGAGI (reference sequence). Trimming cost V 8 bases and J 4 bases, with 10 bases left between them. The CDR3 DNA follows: TGTGCCAGCCTGTCCCGGGCAGATACGCAGTATTTT. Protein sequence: CASLSRADTQYF.

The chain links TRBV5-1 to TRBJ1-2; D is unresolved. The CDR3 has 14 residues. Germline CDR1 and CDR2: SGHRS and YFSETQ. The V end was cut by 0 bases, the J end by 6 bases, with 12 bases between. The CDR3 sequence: CASSLVQSGDGYTF. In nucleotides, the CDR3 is TGCGCCAGCAGCTTGGTGCAGTCCGGGGATGGCTACACCTTC.

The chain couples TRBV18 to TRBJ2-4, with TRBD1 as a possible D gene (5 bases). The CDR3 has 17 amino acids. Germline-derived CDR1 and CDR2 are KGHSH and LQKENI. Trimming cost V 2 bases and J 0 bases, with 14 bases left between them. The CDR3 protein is CASSPFDSIRAKNIQYF. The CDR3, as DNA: TGTGCCAGCTCACCATTTGACAGTATCCGAGCCAAAAACATTCAGTACTTC.

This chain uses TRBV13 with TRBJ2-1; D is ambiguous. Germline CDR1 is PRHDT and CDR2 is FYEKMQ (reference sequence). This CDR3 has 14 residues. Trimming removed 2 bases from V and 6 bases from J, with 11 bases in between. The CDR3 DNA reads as TGTGCCAGCAGCTTAAGTCTTCGGGTCAATGAGCAGTTCTTC. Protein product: CASSLSLRVNEQFF.

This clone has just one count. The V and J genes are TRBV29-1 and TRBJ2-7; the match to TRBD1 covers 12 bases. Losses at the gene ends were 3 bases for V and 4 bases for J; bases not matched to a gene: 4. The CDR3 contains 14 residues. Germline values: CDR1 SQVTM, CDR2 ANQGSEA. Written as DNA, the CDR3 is TGCAGCGTTGAGAAGGGACAGGGGGCTTACGAGCAGTACTTC. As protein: CSVEKGQGAYEQYF.

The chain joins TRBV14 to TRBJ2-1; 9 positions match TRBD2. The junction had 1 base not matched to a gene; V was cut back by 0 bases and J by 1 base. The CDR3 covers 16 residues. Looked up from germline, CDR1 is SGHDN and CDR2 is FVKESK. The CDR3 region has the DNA TGTGCCAGCAGCCAAGAAAGCGGGGGGTCCTACAATGAGCAGTTCTTC. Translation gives CASSQESGGSYNEQFF.

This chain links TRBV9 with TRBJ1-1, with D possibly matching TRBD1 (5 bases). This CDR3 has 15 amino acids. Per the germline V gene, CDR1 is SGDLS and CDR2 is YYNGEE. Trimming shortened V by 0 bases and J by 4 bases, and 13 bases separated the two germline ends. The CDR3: CASSVEGSGGTEAFF. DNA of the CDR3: TGTGCCAGCAGCGTAGAAGGCAGCGGGGGCACTGAAGCTTTCTTT.

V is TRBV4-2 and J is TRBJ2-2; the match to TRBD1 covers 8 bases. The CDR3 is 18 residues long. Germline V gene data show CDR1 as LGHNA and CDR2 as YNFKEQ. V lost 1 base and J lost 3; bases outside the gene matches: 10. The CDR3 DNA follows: TGTGCCAGCAGCCAAGTTAGCCTGGGGACAGGAGACACCGGGGAGCTGTTTTTT. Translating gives CASSQVSLGTGDTGELFF.